A single sample gave rise to the 12 T cell receptor beta chains below, sequenced in a study of T cells in Graves' hyperthyroidism and ophthalmopathy. Amplified TCR beta CDR3 regions came from RNA transcripts. TCR CDR3 underwent first-round RT-PCR with the HTBI primer set. TCRdb ran MiXCR on the multiplex PCR reads and lists one entry per CDR3 protein. This sample has around 700,000 distinct CDR3 sequences, with 30% to 40% found just once. Sequencing was done on a sample of blood. Receptors originate from a woman between 35 and 50 years old with Graves' hyperthyroidism.

This clonotype was observed a handful of times. The chain has TRBV6-5 and TRBJ1-1; D uncertain. Germline V lookup: CDR1 MNHEY, CDR2 SVGAGI. The CDR3 spans 14 residues. V shed 2 bases and J shed 4 bases, with 11 bases lying between them. CDR3 DNA sequence: TGTGCCAGCAGTTACGCAGGTTATAGCACTGAAGCTTTCTTT. It is translated as CASSYAGYSTEAFF.

V usage is TRBV11-3 and J usage is TRBJ2-7, with D perhaps matching TRBD1 (6 bases). Looked up from germline, CDR1 is SGHNT and CDR2 is YENEEA. Deletions cut 7 bases from V and 0 bases from J, with 22 bases between. This CDR3 region has 17 residues. CDR3 region: CASTRGSSGTHSYEQYF. CDR3 in DNA: TGTGCCAGCACCCGGGGCTCTTCCGGGACACACTCCTACGAGCAGTACTTC.

The sample holds many counts of this clonotype. The V and J genes are TRBV10-3 and TRBJ1-6; TRBD1 matches at 9 bases. V gave up 8 bases and J gave up 7 bases; unmatched junction bases: 6. The CDR3 loop spans 14 amino acids. Per the germline V gene, CDR1 is ENHRY and CDR2 is SYGVKD. For the CDR3, the DNA is TGTGCCATCTATCCGGGACAGGGAAATTCACCCCTCCACTTT. It codes for CAIYPGQGNSPLHF.

This clonotype appeared a few times. The chain is built from TRBV29-1 and TRBJ2-7, with D perhaps matching TRBD1 (6 bases). V dropped 1 base and J dropped 6 bases, with 13 bases sitting between them. The CDR3 extends over 13 amino acids. CDR1 SQVTM and CDR2 ANQGSEA come from the germline V gene. The CDR3 DNA is TGCAGCGTTGAAGCAACAGGGAGAGGCGAGCAGTACTTC. It encodes CSVEATGRGEQYF.

A few counts support this clonotype. CDR3 nucleotides: TGTGCCAGCAGCCAAGTTCGACTAGCTGTTACCTACGAGCAGTACTTC. It specifies CASSQVRLAVTYEQYF. This sequence joins TRBV7-9 and TRBJ2-7, with 7 bases that match TRBD2. The germline CDR1 and CDR2 sequences are SEHNR and FQNEAQ (reference sequence). The CDR3 is made up of 16 amino acids. Losses at the gene ends were 5 bases for V and 2 bases for J; bases not matched to a gene: 12.

This clonotype came up once. V gene TRBV7-3 combines with J gene TRBJ2-7; 8 positions agree with TRBD2. CDR1 SGHTA and CDR2 FQGTGA come from the germline V gene. The trim removed 10 bases at V and 7 bases at J, leaving 15 bases unmatched. The CDR3 sequence is 14 residues long. The CDR3 loop reads CATVRGGPYGEQYF. CDR3 nucleotides: TGTGCCACCGTCCGGGGGGGGCCATACGGTGAGCAGTACTTC.

The chain employs TRBV19 and TRBJ1-1, with D perhaps TRBD1 (5 bases). This CDR3 contains 14 residues. V lost 7 bases and J 2 bases, leaving 14 bases between the germline ends. Germline V gene data show CDR1 as LNHDA and CDR2 as SQIVND (reference sequence). CDR3 in amino acids: CASNSIGGNTEAFF. CDR3 in DNA: TGTGCCAGTAACTCTATCGGGGGAAACACTGAAGCTTTCTTT.

At least ten counts were recorded for this clonotype. The chain recombines TRBV2 with TRBJ1-1; TRBD1 is a possible D gene (5 bases). In germline, CDR1 is SNHLY, CDR2 FYNNEI. V shed 5 bases and J shed 4 bases, with 8 bases lying between them. CDR3 length: 12 residues. The CDR3 reads CASSRDVTEAFF. The CDR3 coding sequence is TGTGCCAGCAGTCGGGACGTCACTGAAGCTTTCTTT.

The chain carries TRBV2 and TRBJ1-1, with D possibly matching TRBD1 (6 bases). Germline-derived CDR1 and CDR2 are SNHLY and FYNNEI. The CDR3 is made up of 15 amino acids. The V and J ends lost 4 bases and 4 bases respectively, with 16 bases between them. The CDR3 DNA sequence: TGTGCCAGCAGTGCCCAACAGGGACGGGGCACTGAAGCTTTCTTT. Its protein product is CASSAQQGRGTEAFF.

This clonotype was seen a single time. This chain links TRBV30 with TRBJ2-2, with 8 bases aligning to TRBD2. The CDR3 consists of 15 residues. Germline V gene data show CDR1 as GTSNPN and CDR2 as SVGIG (reference sequence). Trimming at V came to 0 bases and at J to 6 bases, leaving 6 bases not matched to a gene. CDR3 nucleotides: TGTGCCTGGAGTGTACGAGGGACTAGGTCCGGGGAGCTGTTTTTT. It specifies CAWSVRGTRSGELFF. The full variable domain, completed using reference TRBV30 and TRBJ2-2, is SQTIHQWPATLVQPVGSPLSLECTVEGTSNPNLYWYRQAAGRGLQLLFYSVGIGQISSEVPQNLSASRPQDRQFILSSKKLLLSDSGFYLCAWSVRGTRSGELFFGEGSRLTVL.

The table lists this clonotype with a few counts. The V call is TRBV19, the J call TRBJ2-7; TRBD1 matches 7 bases. CDR3 length: 13 residues. Germline V gene sequence: CDR1 LNHDA, CDR2 SQIVND (reference sequence). Germline trimming cut 5 bases from V and 3 bases from J; bases unmatched to any gene: 4. The CDR3, as DNA: TGTGCCAGTAGTCCGAGGGGGCTCTACGAGCAGTACTTC. This sequence encodes CASSPRGLYEQYF.

J is TRBJ2-7 and V is TRBV28; D call uncertain. Germline CDR1 reads MDHEN; CDR2 reads SYDVKM. The CDR3 covers 14 residues. V was clipped by 2 bases and J by 7 bases, with 15 bases between them. CDR3: CASSLGRLPLEQYF. The CDR3 DNA reads TGTGCCAGCAGTTTAGGCAGGCTTCCTTTAGAGCAGTACTTC.